Listed here are 21 T cell receptor beta chains from one sample, sequenced in a study of identical twins. TCRdb independently ran MiXCR on the 5' RACE reads; one entry per CDR3 protein. This table holds 300,000 to 400,000 distinct CDR3 sequences, over 9% found once. These data were also reused for a study on yellow fever vaccine responses in identical twins.

The sample was CD8+ T cells sorted from blood. The origin of the receptors is a woman under 30 in good health.

In its sample, this clonotype was seen many times. J is TRBJ2-1 and V is TRBV6-5; D is tentatively TRBD1 or TRBD2 (5 bases each). The CDR3 consists of 15 residues. V lost 0 bases and J 10 bases, leaving 16 bases between the germline ends. Germline loops: CDR1 MNHEY, CDR2 SVGAGI. CDR3 sequence (DNA): TGTGCCAGCAGTTACTCACCCGGGACGCAGAAGGAGCAGTTCTTC. Translation: CASSYSPGTQKEQFF.

The chain's CDR3 is CARSGLPNTGELFF. The CDR3 DNA sequence: TGTGCCAGATCGGGACTACCAAACACCGGGGAGCTGTTTTTT. This rearrangement joins TRBV19 to TRBJ2-2, with 7 bases that match TRBD2. The trim removed 9 bases at V and 2 bases at J, leaving 6 bases unmatched. The CDR3 totals 14 residues. Germline values: CDR1 LNHDA, CDR2 SQIVND (reference sequence).

The table lists this clonotype with a few counts. This chain uses TRBV7-8 with TRBJ2-4; TRBD1 matches at 10 bases. There are 18 residues in the CDR3. Germline CDR1 is SGHVS and CDR2 is FQNEAQ. The V and J ends lost 1 base and 0 bases, in that order; junction bases with no gene match: 6. The CDR3 bases are TGTGCCAGCAGCTTAGAGGGACAGGGGTTCCTAGCCAAAAACATTCAGTACTTC. The encoded protein is CASSLEGQGFLAKNIQYF.

This clonotype has at least ten counts. V usage is TRBV11-2 and J usage is TRBJ2-7, with TRBD1 matching over 8 bases. The V segment lost 7 bases and the J segment 0 bases; nucleotides outside the gene matches: 11. CDR1 and CDR2 from the germline V gene are SGHAT and FQNNGV. This CDR3 has 16 residues. The CDR3: CASNLGWGTGSYEQYV. The CDR3 DNA sequence: TGTGCCAGCAACCTCGGGTGGGGGACAGGCTCCTACGAGCAGTACGTC.

This chain joins TRBV20-1 and TRBJ2-7, with 8 bases matching TRBD2. The CDR3 loop spans 13 amino acids. J gave up 3 bases and V 6 bases, and 7 bases lay outside the gene matches. CDR1 is DFQATT and CDR2 is SNEGSKA in the germline V gene (reference sequence). The CDR3 is CSAKSGSNYEQYF. The CDR3 DNA is TGCAGTGCCAAGAGCGGGAGCAACTACGAGCAGTACTTC.

The genes are TRBV7-6 and TRBJ2-2; 7 bases match TRBD2. The CDR3 is 15 amino acids. V dropped 5 bases and J dropped 7; count of bases not matched to a gene: 10. Looked up from germline, CDR1 is SGHVS and CDR2 is FNYEAQ. The CDR3 region is CASSPSRELGGELFF. CDR3 DNA sequence: TGTGCCAGCAGCCCCTCGCGGGAGCTGGGCGGGGAGCTGTTTTTT.

This clonotype was counted between two and nine times. The chain has TRBV5-6 and TRBJ2-7; D assignment may be TRBD1 or TRBD2 (5 bases each). Per germline, CDR1 SGHDT and CDR2 YYEEEE. Trimming removed 2 bases at V and 5 bases at J, with 11 bases between. This CDR3 spans 13 amino acids. The CDR3 DNA reads TGTGCCAGCAGCTTTGGGGGATCTCACGAGCAGTACTTC. Translation: CASSFGGSHEQYF.

This clonotype was observed a few times. This chain connects TRBV15 to TRBJ1-1; D is undetermined. The CDR3 runs to 14 residues. Per germline, CDR1 LNHNV and CDR2 YYDKDF (reference sequence). V lost 2 bases, J lost 4 bases, and 11 bases lay in between. The CDR3 spells CATSRSFGGTEAFF. CDR3 sequence (DNA): TGTGCCACCAGCAGATCCTTTGGTGGCACTGAAGCTTTCTTT.

The DNA of the CDR3 is TGCGCCAGCAGAACAGGCTCGAGCTCTGGAAACACCATATATTTT. This sequence encodes CASRTGSSSGNTIYF. The rearrangement uses TRBV5-1 and TRBJ1-3; tentatively, D is TRBD1 (5 bases). CDR1 and CDR2 from the germline V gene are SGHRS and YFSETQ. This CDR3 is built from 15 residues. Trimming shortened V by 5 bases and J by 0 bases, and 12 bases separated the two germline ends.

The chain joins TRBV21-1 to TRBJ2-5; the listed D gene, TRBD1, was not tested against the DNA. TRBV21-1 represents a pseudogene. The CDR3 is made up of 13 amino acids. DNA of the CDR3: TGTGCCAGCAGGGGGGGACCCCGGGAGACCCAGTACTTC. Residues: CASRGGPRETQYF.

V usage is TRBV6-2 or TRBV6-3 and J usage is TRBJ2-7, with 7 bases identical to TRBD1. The ends lost 6 bases at V and 4 bases at J; junction bases unmatched: 15. The CDR3 has 16 amino acids. Germline V CDR1 and CDR2: MNHEY, SVGEGT. DNA for the CDR3: TGTGCCAGCAGCAAAATTAGGGACAGCCGTGGGTACGAGCAGTACGTC. Protein: CASSKIRDSRGYEQYV.

The chain has TRBV5-1 and TRBJ1-5; D gene ambiguous. V gave up 3 bases and J gave up 2 bases, with 24 bases separating them. The CDR3 contains 19 residues. Germline V gene sequence: CDR1 SGHRS, CDR2 YFSETQ. CDR3 in amino acids: CASSYHRDPSKTGNQPQHF. DNA for the CDR3: TGCGCCAGCAGCTACCACAGAGACCCCAGCAAGACGGGCAATCAGCCCCAGCATTTT.

The chain joins TRBV2 to TRBJ1-4; TRBD1 agrees at 7 bases. V shed 8 bases, J shed 8 bases, and the junction held 8 bases outside the gene matches. This CDR3 has 13 residues. CDR1 SNHLY and CDR2 FYNNEI come from the germline V gene. CDR3 DNA: TGTGCCAGCCGACAGGGCTCTCGGGAAAAACTGTTTTTT. It encodes CASRQGSREKLFF.

Concerning this clonotype itself: This could be a read error, since a much larger clone is one nucleotide away. The chain combines TRBV4-2 with TRBJ2-7; 8 positions agree with TRBD2. Germline CDR1 is LGHNA and CDR2 is YNFKEQ. This CDR3 is built from 15 residues. The V segment lost 0 bases and the J segment 2 bases; nucleotides outside the gene matches: 3. Written as DNA, the CDR3 is TGTGCCAGCAGCCAAGAACTAGCGGCAGCCTACGAGCAGTACTTC. Translation: CASSQELAAAYEQYF.

This clonotype was counted once. The chain links TRBV29-1 to TRBJ1-2; no definite D call. V gave up 3 bases and J gave up 0 bases, with 8 bases separating them. Germline-derived CDR1 and CDR2 are SQVTM and ANQGSEA. The CDR3 is made up of 13 amino acids. The CDR3 DNA is TGCAGCGTTGAGCCGCGATCTAACTATGGCTACACCTTC. It codes for CSVEPRSNYGYTF.

The chain carries TRBV5-6 and TRBJ2-1; D may match TRBD1 or TRBD2 (5 bases each). Trimming removed 5 bases from V and 4 bases from J, with 10 bases in between. The CDR3 has 13 amino acids. Germline V gene sequence: CDR1 SGHDT, CDR2 YYEEEE. CDR3 sequence (DNA): TGTGCCAGCAGATGGGGACCGTACAATGAGCAGTTCTTC. This codes for CASRWGPYNEQFF.

This rearrangement joins TRBV6-2 or TRBV6-3 to TRBJ2-7; 9 bases map to TRBD1. There are 13 residues in the CDR3. CDR1 and CDR2 (germline): MNHEY, SVGEGT. V was clipped by 2 bases and J by 6 bases; unmatched bases: 2. In nucleotides, the CDR3 is TGTGCCAGCAGTTACGGGACAGGGTTCGAGCAGTACGTC. Translated: CASSYGTGFEQYV.

CDR3 protein: CASSMGRENTEAFF. CDR3 sequence (DNA): TGTGCCAGTAGTATGGGCAGGGAGAACACTGAAGCTTTCTTT. The chain joins TRBV19 to TRBJ1-1; possibly TRBD1 for D (5 bases). Germline V lookup: CDR1 LNHDA, CDR2 SQIVND (reference sequence). Trimming stripped 3 bases from V and 1 base from J, with 9 bases between. The CDR3 is made up of 14 amino acids.

CDR3 sequence reads: CASSLWQRGGPGIQYF. CDR3 DNA sequence: TGTGCCAGCAGTTTATGGCAGCGGGGGGGCCCCGGCATTCAGTACTTC. V usage is TRBV28 and J usage is TRBJ2-4, with 10 bases aligning to TRBD2. The CDR3 runs 16 residues. The ends lost 0 bases at V and 9 bases at J; junction bases unmatched: 8. CDR1 is MDHEN, CDR2 SYDVKM, per germline.

The genes are TRBV7-9 and TRBJ2-1; 11 bases agree with TRBD1. The CDR3 contains 16 residues. Germline V lookup: CDR1 SEHNR, CDR2 FQNEAQ (reference sequence). J lost 6 bases, V lost 7 bases, and 11 bases had no gene match. CDR3 region: CASNRRTGGLPNEQFF. In DNA form, the CDR3 reads TGTGCCAGCAACAGGAGGACAGGGGGCTTGCCCAATGAGCAGTTCTTC.

There are a few counts of this clonotype. This chain links TRBV11-3 with TRBJ2-7; a possible D gene is TRBD2 (5 bases). The CDR3 runs 15 residues. Germline CDR1 reads SGHNT; CDR2 reads YENEEA. Trimming removed 1 base at V and 2 bases at J, with 12 bases between. The CDR3 nucleotides read TGTGCCAGCAGCTTAGCCCGAAGCGGTACCTACGAGCAGTACTTC. Amino acids: CASSLARSGTYEQYF.